Listed below are T cell receptor beta chains from one sample, sequenced in a study of CD8 T cells in ankylosing spondylitis. TCRdb reprocessed the 5' RACE reads via MiXCR and lists one record per CDR3 protein. This table holds some 300,000 distinct CDR3 sequences, around 21% found once. Sequencing used blood, either unsorted or a sorted T cell fraction (not recorded which). The receptors come from a female donor with ankylosing spondylitis or in good health (not recorded which). Both conserved end residues are part of each CDR3. The order of the fields is D gene, J gene, clone size, V gene, CDR3 protein, CDR3 DNA. D genes are given only for firm matches. The size of a clone is reported for some rows only, either as once, few or many, or as a class for expanded clones.

NA TRBJ2-3 NA TRBV5-1 CASRAFGRSADTQYF TGCGCCAGCAGGGCTTTCGGGCGGTCGGCAGATACGCAGTATTTT
TRBD1 TRBJ2-7 many TRBV20-1 CSARPGTGTYEQYF TGCAGTGCTAGACCCGGGACAGGGACGTACGAGCAGTACTTC
TRBD2 TRBJ2-1 NA TRBV4-2 CAISQEAGGDGQFF TGTGCCATCAGCCAAGAAGCGGGGGGGGACGGGCAGTTCTTC
NA TRBJ2-3 NA TRBV4-3 CASSHPLGSTDTQYF TGCGCCAGCAGCCATCCCTTGGGCTCCACAGATACGCAGTATTTT
TRBD1 TRBJ1-1 NA TRBV30 CAWSVRTGPRWDTEAFF TGTGCCTGGAGTGTACGGACAGGTCCGAGGTGGGACACTGAAGCTTTCTTT
NA TRBJ2-7 many TRBV29-1 CSARGGPSYEQYF TGCAGCGCTAGAGGGGGTCCTTCCTACGAGCAGTACTTC
NA TRBJ2-3 many TRBV5-6 CASSLVASGTDTQYF TGTGCCAGCAGCTTGGTGGCTAGCGGCACAGATACGCAGTATTTT
NA TRBJ2-1 NA TRBV11-2 CASSSLVIGNEQFF TGTGCCAGCAGCTCACTAGTGATCGGCAATGAGCAGTTCTTC
NA TRBJ2-1 once TRBV7-2 CASARRYNEQFF TGTGCCAGCGCCCGGCGGTACAATGAGCAGTTCTTC
TRBD1 TRBJ2-1 many TRBV5-6 CASSMGQVIGTSYNEQFF TGTGCCAGCAGTATGGGACAGGTAATTGGGACCTCCTACAATGAGCAGTTCTTC
NA TRBJ2-6 few TRBV6-1 CASSVQAGANVLTF TGTGCCAGCAGTGTACAGGCTGGGGCCAACGTCCTGACTTTC
NA TRBJ1-2 NA TRBV29-1 CSAQGGKDGYTF TGCAGCGCCCAGGGCGGGAAGGATGGCTACACCTTC
TRBD2 TRBJ2-2 once TRBV30 CAWSGLAGYTGELFF TGTGCCTGGAGTGGACTAGCGGGGTACACCGGGGAGCTGTTTTTT
NA TRBJ2-1 many TRBV28 CASSSSEQFF TGTGCCAGCAGTTCCAGTGAGCAGTTCTTC
NA TRBJ1-2 few TRBV29-1 CSVVTVSYGYTF TGCAGCGTTGTCACAGTTAGTTATGGCTACACCTTC
NA TRBJ1-3 NA TRBV20-1 CSAREGGSGNTIYF TGCAGTGCTAGGGAAGGGGGCTCTGGAAACACCATATATTTT
NA TRBJ2-6 NA TRBV18 CASSDRLGANVLTF TGTGCCAGCTCTGACAGGTTAGGGGCCAACGTCCTGACTTTC
NA TRBJ1-1 once TRBV12-3/TRBV12-4 CASNRGPANTEAFF TGTGCCAGCAACCGAGGGCCGGCGAACACTGAAGCTTTCTTT
TRBD2 TRBJ2-7 NA TRBV20-1 CSASSTSGSRTYEQYF TGCAGTGCCTCATCGACTAGCGGGAGTAGGACCTACGAGCAGTACTTC
NA TRBJ2-7 few TRBV6-1 CASSTGEANYEQYF TGTGCCAGCAGTACCGGAGAGGCCAATTACGAGCAGTACTTC
NA TRBJ2-3 once TRBV7-2 CASSLNMGADTQYF TGTGCCAGCAGCTTAAATATGGGCGCAGATACGCAGTATTTT
NA TRBJ2-7 few TRBV29-1 CTPPGDKKEQYF TGCACCCCCCCGGGGGATAAAAAAGAGCAGTACTTC
NA TRBJ2-5 NA TRBV20-1 CSAPQETQYF TGCAGTGCACCTCAAGAGACCCAGTACTTC
NA TRBJ1-1 NA TRBV19 CATAAQTITEAFF TGTGCCACCGCGGCACAGACGATCACTGAAGCTTTCTTT
NA TRBJ2-5 NA TRBV9 CASSVGGGSETQYF TGTGCCAGCAGCGTAGGAGGAGGGTCAGAGACCCAGTACTTC
NA TRBJ2-7 few TRBV10-3 CAITDSGAGSSYEQYF TGTGCCATCACCGACTCGGGGGCTGGAAGCTCCTACGAGCAGTACTTC
NA TRBJ2-1 NA TRBV19 CASSQRLEPNEQFF TGTGCCAGTAGTCAGAGACTAGAACCCAATGAGCAGTTCTTC
NA TRBJ2-7 NA TRBV20-1 CSAGGPYEQYF TGCAGTGCGGGGGGGCCCTACGAGCAGTACTTC
NA TRBJ1-2 many TRBV12-3/TRBV12-4 CASSNRDLGYTF TGTGCCAGCAGTAACAGGGATCTAGGCTACACCTTC
NA TRBJ1-5 NA TRBV19 CASSTLNQPQHF TGTGCCAGTAGTACTCTCAATCAGCCCCAGCATTTT
NA TRBJ2-1 few TRBV11-3 CASSLGGASDEQFF TGTGCCAGCAGCTTAGGCGGGGCCTCAGATGAGCAGTTCTTC
NA TRBJ1-4 NA TRBV15 CATSREIGHLGEKLFF TGTGCCACCAGCAGAGAGATAGGACACCTAGGTGAAAAACTGTTTTTT
NA TRBJ1-4 NA TRBV2 CASSGGVNKEKLFF TGTGCCAGCAGCGGAGGGGTTAATAAAGAAAAACTGTTTTTT
TRBD2 TRBJ2-3 few TRBV7-2 CASSPSGSGGTDTQYF TGTGCCAGCAGCCCAAGCGGGAGTGGGGGCACAGATACGCAGTATTTT
NA TRBJ1-2 few TRBV29-1 CSVEGGHRGYTF TGCAGCGTTGAAGGGGGACATAGGGGCTACACCTTC
NA TRBJ2-7 NA TRBV6-1 CASGAIDSYEQYF TGTGCCAGCGGGGCCATAGACTCCTACGAGCAGTACTTC
NA TRBJ2-1 NA TRBV21-1 CASITCPTSRLAEQFF TGTGCCAGCATCACCTGTCCGACTAGCCGGCTTGCGGAGCAGTTCTTC
TRBD1 TRBJ1-6 NA TRBV20-1 CSARPGQGENSPLHF TGCAGTGCTAGACCAGGACAGGGAGAGAATTCACCCCTCCACTTT
TRBD1 TRBJ2-1 NA TRBV24-1 CATSDPRGRRFF TGTGCCACCAGTGATCCCAGGGGGCGCAGGTTCTTC
TRBD2 TRBJ2-1 few TRBV20-1 CSASRTSEYNEQFF TGCAGTGCTAGCAGGACTAGCGAATACAATGAGCAGTTCTTC
TRBD1 TRBJ2-7 few TRBV28 CASSSDRGFSYEQYF TGTGCCAGCAGTTCGGACAGGGGGTTTTCCTACGAGCAGTACTTC
NA TRBJ2-5 few TRBV11-3 CASSLGGRAQETQYF TGTGCCAGCAGCTTAGGGGGCAGGGCACAAGAGACCCAGTACTTC
NA TRBJ2-3 NA TRBV20-1 CSARDRRQLIIGDTQYF TGCAGTGCTAGAGATCGGCGGCAGTTGATAATTGGGGATACGCAGTATTTT
TRBD2 TRBJ2-7 NA TRBV10-3 CAISEFGTGLAKEGEQYF TGTGCCATCAGTGAGTTTGGGACCGGACTAGCGAAGGAGGGCGAGCAGTACTTC
NA TRBJ2-3 NA TRBV5-1 CASSLRQETDTQYF TGCGCCAGCAGCTTGAGGCAGGAGACAGATACGCAGTATTTT
TRBD1 TRBJ1-3 NA TRBV15 CATSWDRGGGNTIYF TGTGCCACCAGCTGGGACAGGGGGGGTGGAAACACCATATATTTT
NA TRBJ2-3 many TRBV29-1 CSVVYGGDTQYF TGCAGCGTTGTCTACGGAGGAGATACGCAGTATTTT
NA TRBJ2-7 NA TRBV6-2/TRBV6-3 CASTGPTDSYEQYF TGTGCCAGCACCGGACCGACAGACTCATACGAGCAGTACTTC
NA TRBJ2-3 NA TRBV9 CASSAQPGTQYF TGTGCCAGCAGCGCCCAACCGGGTACGCAGTATTTT
NA TRBJ1-6 few TRBV6-5 CASSYSVGRRNSPLHF TGTGCCAGCAGTTACTCTGTAGGGAGGCGAAATTCACCCCTCCACTTT
NA TRBJ2-5 few TRBV18 CASSQSGQETQYF TGTGCCAGCTCGCAGTCGGGGCAAGAGACCCAGTACTTC
TRBD1 TRBJ2-4 NA TRBV4-3 CASSQAGTGTFRIQYF TGCGCCAGCAGCCAAGCTGGGACAGGGACTTTTCGGATTCAGTACTTC